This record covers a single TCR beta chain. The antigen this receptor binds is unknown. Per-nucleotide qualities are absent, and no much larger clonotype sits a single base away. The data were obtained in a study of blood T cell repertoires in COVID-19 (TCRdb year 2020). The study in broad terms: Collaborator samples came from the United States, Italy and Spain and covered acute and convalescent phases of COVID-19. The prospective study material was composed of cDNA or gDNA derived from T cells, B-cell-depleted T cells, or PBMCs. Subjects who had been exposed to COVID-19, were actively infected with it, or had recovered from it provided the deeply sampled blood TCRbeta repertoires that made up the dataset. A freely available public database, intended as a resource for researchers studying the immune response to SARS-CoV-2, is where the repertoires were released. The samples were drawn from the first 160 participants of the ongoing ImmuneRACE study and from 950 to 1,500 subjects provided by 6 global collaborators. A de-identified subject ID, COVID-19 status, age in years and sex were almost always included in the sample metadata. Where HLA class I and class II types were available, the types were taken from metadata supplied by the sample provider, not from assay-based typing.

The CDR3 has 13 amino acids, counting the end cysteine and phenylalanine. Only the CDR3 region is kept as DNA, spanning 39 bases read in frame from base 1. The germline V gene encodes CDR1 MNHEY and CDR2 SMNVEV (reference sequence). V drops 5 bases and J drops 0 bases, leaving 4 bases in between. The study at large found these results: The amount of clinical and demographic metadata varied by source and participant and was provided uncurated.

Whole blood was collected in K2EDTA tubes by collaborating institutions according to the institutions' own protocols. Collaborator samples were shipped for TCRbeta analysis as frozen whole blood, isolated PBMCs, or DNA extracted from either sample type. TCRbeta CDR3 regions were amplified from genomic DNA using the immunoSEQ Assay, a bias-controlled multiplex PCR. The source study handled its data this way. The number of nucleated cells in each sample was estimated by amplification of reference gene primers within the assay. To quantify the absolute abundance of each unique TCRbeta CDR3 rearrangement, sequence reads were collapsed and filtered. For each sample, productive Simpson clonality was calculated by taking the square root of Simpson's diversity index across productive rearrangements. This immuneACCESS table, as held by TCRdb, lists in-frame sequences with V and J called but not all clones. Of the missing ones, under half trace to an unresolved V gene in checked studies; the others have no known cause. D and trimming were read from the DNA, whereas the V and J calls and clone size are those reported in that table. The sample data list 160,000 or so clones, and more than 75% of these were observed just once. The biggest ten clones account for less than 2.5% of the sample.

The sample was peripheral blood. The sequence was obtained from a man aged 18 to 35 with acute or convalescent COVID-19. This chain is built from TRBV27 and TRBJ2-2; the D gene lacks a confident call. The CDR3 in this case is CASSEANTGELFF. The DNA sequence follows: TGTGCCAGCAGTGAGGCGAACACCGGGGAGCTGTTTTTT.